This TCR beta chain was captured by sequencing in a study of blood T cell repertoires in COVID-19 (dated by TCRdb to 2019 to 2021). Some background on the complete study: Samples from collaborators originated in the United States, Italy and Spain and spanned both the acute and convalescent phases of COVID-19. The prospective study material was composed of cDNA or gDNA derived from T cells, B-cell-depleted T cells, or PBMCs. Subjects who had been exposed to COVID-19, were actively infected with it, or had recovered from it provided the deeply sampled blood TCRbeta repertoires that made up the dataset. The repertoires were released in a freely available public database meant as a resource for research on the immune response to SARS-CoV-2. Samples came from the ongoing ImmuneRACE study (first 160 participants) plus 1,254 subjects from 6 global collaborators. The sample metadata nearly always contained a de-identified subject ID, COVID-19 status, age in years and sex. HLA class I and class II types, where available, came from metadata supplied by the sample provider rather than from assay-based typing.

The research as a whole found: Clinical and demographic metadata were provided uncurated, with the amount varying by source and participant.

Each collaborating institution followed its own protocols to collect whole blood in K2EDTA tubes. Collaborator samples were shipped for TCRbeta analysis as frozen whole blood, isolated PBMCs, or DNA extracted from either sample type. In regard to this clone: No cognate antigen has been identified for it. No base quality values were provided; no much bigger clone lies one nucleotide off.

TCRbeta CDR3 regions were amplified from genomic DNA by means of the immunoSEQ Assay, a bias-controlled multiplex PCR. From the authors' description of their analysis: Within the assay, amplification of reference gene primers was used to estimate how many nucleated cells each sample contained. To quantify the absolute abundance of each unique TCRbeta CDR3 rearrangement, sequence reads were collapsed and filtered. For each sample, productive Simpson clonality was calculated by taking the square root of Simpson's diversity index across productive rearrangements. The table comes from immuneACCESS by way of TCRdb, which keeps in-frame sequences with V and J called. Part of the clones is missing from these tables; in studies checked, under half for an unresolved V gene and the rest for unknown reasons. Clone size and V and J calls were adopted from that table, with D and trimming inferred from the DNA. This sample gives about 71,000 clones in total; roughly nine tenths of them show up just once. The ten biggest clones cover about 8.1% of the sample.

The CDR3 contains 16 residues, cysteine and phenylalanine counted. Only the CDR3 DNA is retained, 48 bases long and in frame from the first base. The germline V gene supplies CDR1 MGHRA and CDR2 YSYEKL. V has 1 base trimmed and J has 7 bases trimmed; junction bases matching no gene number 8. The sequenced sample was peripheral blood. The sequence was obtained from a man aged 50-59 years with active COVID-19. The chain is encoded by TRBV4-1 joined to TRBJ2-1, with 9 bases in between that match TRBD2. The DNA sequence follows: TGCGCCAGCAGCCAAGTGAGTGGGCGGGGGGGAAATGAGCAGTTCTTC. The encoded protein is CASSQVSGRGGNEQFF.